The sequence of this T cell receptor (beta chain) was determined in a study of T cell changes during pregnancy in multiple sclerosis. TCRdb's copy holds only in-frame clones and misses some; the assay was immunoSEQ multiplex PCR. The sample has some 77,000 clones, around nine tenths seen once. From germline, CDR1 is LGHNT and CDR2 FRNRAP. The CDR3 sequence is 13 residues long. With 5 bases clipped from V and 16 bases from J, the junction kept 9 bases outside the gene matches. This clonotype originated in a female donor in good health, enrolled as a control in a pregnancy study. Here the sequenced sample was peripheral blood, taken in the second trimester of pregnancy. This rearrangement joins TRBV12-5 to TRBJ2-1; 12 bases are shared with TRBD2. CDR3 region: CASGERLAGEGFF. Written as DNA, the CDR3 is TGTGCTAGTGGTGAAAGACTAGCGGGGGAAGGATTCTTC.